This T cell receptor (beta chain) originates from a study of human T cells and chemical hapten exposure. At the level of the study: After 6 days, upper back 0.01% DPC patch tests were scored. The patient population, which was mostly female, had alopecia areata, totalis or universalis. Whole-study findings and limits: Among TCRs, those above 1 in 1000 frequency were unaffected by DPC sensitization.

After removal of 6 bases from V and 5 bases from J, the junction contained 12 bases not matched to a gene. CDR1 is MNHEY and CDR2 is SVGAGI in the germline V gene. There are 16 residues in the CDR3. This clonotype was detected only a few times. Its antigen is currently unknown. Time point indicated: patch test 1, 2 weeks after DPC sensitization. Indicated treatment: therapeutic diphenylcyclopropenone sensitization with weekly scalp DPC. TCRdb called the RACE reads again in MiXCR, with one record for every CDR3 protein. In the table there are a few hundred thousand distinct CDR3 sequences, around 4.8% of which are singletons.

The sequence derives from a woman in her forties or fifties with alopecia areata. Some clones in this sample may be carry-over from other donors' samples. The sequenced sample was whole blood, obtained in connection with sensitization to the hapten diphenylcyclopropenone (DPC). The chain joins TRBV6-5 to TRBJ1-4; 7 bases map to TRBD1. The CDR3: CASRPRIQGVNEKLFF. CDR3 nucleotide sequence: TGTGCCAGCAGGCCCAGGATCCAGGGGGTAAATGAAAAACTGTTTTTT.